This T cell receptor (beta chain) was documented in a study of blood T cell repertoires in COVID-19. V was pared by 4 bases and J by 4 bases, with 8 bases of the junction left unmatched. The CDR3 length is 16 residues. Germline lookup yields CDR1 MRHNA and CDR2 SNTAGT. Measured with immunoSEQ multiplex PCR; TCRdb has only the in-frame clones, and not every one. The table lists about 150,000 clones, 85% of them singletons, with less than 10% in the top ten. Seattle-derived patients entered the study during active infection and were followed longitudinally. The sample was peripheral blood. This sequence joins TRBV6-4 and TRBJ1-2, with 11 positions matching TRBD1. The receptor was isolated from a woman in her fifties or sixties with COVID-19, enrolled during active disease. The CDR3 DNA sequence: TGTGCCAGCAGTGTCTCGGGACAGGGGGGTTTCTATGGCTACACCTTC. Protein product: CASSVSGQGGFYGYTF.